This TCR beta chain was sequenced in a study of blood T cell repertoires in COVID-19 (dated by TCRdb to 2020 to 2021). As for the study more broadly: Samples from collaborators originated in the United States, Italy and Spain and spanned both the acute and convalescent phases of COVID-19. The material from the prospective study consisted of cDNA or gDNA derived from T cells, B-cell-depleted T cells, or PBMCs. Subjects who had been exposed to COVID-19, were actively infected with it, or had recovered from it provided the deeply sampled blood TCRbeta repertoires that made up the dataset. A freely available public database, intended as a resource for researchers studying the immune response to SARS-CoV-2, is where the repertoires were released. Samples were obtained from the ongoing ImmuneRACE study (first 160 participants) and from 1,254 subjects provided by 6 global collaborators. Nearly every sample came with metadata listing a de-identified subject ID, COVID-19 status, age in years and sex. HLA class I and class II types, where available, came from metadata supplied by the sample provider rather than from assay-based typing.

Each collaborating institution followed its own protocols to collect whole blood in K2EDTA tubes. For TCRbeta analysis, collaborators shipped samples as frozen whole blood, isolated PBMCs, or DNA extracted from either of those sample types. The CDR3 covers 13 residues, taking in both the cysteine and the phenylalanine. Only the CDR3 part of the read is kept: 39 bases, read in frame from the first base. For this chain, trimming is 7 bases at the V end and 4 bases at the J end, and the number of junction bases without a gene match is 8. CDR1 and CDR2 were assigned from the germline V gene as SQVTM and ANQGSEA. TCRbeta CDR3 regions were amplified from genomic DNA using the immunoSEQ Assay, a bias-controlled multiplex PCR. In the paper's pipeline: The number of nucleated cells in each sample was estimated by amplification of reference gene primers within the assay. To quantify the absolute abundance of each unique TCRbeta CDR3 rearrangement, sequence reads were collapsed and filtered. Productive Simpson clonality was computed per sample as the square root of Simpson's diversity index over productive rearrangements. In TCRdb, the immuneACCESS table is reduced to in-frame sequences with V and J assigned. These tables do not hold every clone; where another copy was compared, an unresolved V gene accounts for under half, and the others remain unexplained. Clonal size and the V and J genes are those of that table, whereas D and trimming came from the DNA. This sample lists 90,000 to 120,000 clones; over 65% were detected once. The ten most abundant clones make up 1.5% to 2% of the sample.

General study outcomes and caveats: The quantity of clinical and demographic metadata differed by source and by participant and was supplied without curation.

This clone was counted a few times. Its antigen remains undetermined. No base quality values were provided; no much bigger clone lies one nucleotide off. Sequences were obtained from peripheral blood. The source is a woman in her 40s with acute or convalescent COVID-19. The rearranged chain carries TRBV29-1 and TRBJ2-7; 9 bases in the middle match TRBD1. The DNA sequence is given as TGCAGCGGAGCAGGACAGGGGTCATACGAGCAGTACTTC. Its translation reads: CSGAGQGSYEQYF.